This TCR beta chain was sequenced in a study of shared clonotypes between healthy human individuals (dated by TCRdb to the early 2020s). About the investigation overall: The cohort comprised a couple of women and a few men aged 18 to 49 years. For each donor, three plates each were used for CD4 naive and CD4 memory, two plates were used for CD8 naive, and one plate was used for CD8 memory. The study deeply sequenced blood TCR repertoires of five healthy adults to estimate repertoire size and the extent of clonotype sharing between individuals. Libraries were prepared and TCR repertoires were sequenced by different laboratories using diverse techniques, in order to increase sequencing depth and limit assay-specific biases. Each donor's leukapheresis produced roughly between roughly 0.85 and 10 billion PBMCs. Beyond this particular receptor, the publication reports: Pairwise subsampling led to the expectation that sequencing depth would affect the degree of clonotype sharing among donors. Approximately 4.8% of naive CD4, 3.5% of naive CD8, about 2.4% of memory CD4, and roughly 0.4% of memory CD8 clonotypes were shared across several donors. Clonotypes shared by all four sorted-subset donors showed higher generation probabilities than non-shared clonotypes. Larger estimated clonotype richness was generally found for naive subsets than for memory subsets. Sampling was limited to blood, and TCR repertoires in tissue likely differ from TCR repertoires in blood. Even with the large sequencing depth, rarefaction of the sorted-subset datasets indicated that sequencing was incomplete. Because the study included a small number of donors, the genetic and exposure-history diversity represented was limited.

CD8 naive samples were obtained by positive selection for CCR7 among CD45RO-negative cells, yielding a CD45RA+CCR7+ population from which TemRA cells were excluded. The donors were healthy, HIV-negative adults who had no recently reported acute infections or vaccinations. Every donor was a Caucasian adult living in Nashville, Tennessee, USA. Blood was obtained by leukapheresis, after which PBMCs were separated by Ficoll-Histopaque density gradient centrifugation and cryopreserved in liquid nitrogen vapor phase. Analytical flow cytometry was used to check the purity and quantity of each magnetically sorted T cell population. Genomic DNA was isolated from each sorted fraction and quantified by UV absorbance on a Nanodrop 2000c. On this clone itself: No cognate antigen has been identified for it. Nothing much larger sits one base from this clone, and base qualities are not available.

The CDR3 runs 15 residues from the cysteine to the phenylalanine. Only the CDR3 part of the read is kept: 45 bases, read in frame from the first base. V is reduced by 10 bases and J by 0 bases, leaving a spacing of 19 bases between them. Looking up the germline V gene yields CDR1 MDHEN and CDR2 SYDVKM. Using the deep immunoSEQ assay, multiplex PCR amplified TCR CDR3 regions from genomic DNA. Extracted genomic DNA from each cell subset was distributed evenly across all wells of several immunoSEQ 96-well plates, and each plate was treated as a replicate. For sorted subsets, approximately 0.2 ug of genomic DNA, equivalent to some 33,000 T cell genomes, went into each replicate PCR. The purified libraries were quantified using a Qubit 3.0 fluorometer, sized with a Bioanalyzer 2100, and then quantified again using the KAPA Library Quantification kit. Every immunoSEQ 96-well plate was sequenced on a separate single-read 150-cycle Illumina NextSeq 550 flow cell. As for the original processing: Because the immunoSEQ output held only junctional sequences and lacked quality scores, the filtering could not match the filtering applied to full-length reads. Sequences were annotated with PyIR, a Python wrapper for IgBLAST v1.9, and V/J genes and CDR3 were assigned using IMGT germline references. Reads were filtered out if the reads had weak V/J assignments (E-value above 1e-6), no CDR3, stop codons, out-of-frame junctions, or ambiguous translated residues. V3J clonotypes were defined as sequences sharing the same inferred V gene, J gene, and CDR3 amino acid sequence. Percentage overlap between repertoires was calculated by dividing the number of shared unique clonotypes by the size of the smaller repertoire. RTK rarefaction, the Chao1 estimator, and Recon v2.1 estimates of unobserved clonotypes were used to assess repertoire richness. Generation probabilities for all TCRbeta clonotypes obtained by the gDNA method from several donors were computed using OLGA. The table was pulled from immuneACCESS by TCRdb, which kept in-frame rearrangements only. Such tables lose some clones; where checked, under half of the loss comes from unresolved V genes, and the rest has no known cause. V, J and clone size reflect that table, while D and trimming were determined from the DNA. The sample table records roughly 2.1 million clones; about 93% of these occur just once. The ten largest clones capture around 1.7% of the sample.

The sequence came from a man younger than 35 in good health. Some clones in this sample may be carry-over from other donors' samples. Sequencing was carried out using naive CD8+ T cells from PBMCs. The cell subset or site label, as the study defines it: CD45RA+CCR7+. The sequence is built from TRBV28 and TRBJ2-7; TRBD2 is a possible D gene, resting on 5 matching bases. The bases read TGTGCCATAACCCCCGCGGGCTTAAGCTCCTACGAGCAGTACTTC. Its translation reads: CAITPAGLSSYEQYF.